This T cell receptor (beta chain) is from a study of blood T cell repertoires in COVID-19. Study background: Acute-phase and convalescent COVID-19 samples originated in the United States, Italy and Spain. T cells, B-cell-depleted T cells, or PBMCs supplied cDNA or gDNA.

The germline V and J ends were trimmed by 3 bases and 6 bases, with 14 bases remaining between them. CDR1 and CDR2 from the germline V gene are MNHNY and SVGAGI (reference sequence). CDR3 size: 14 residues. Original handling: Reference gene primer amplification in the assay estimated nucleated cell counts. Profiling relied on immunoSEQ multiplex PCR, and the TCRdb table lists in-frame clones only, not all of them. The V and J calls and clone size were taken over from that table, and D and trimming were inferred from the DNA. This sample yields tens of thousands of clones, of which roughly 90% are seen a single time; approximately 7.3% belongs to the top ten.

The TCR comes from a human donor in a cohort sampled during active COVID-19. The genes are TRBV6-6 and TRBJ1-2, with a tentative D call TRBD1 (5 bases). Sequencing was performed on peripheral blood. CDR3 nucleotide sequence: TGTGCCAGCAGTTATCGAATCAGGGTAAATGGCTACACCTTC. It specifies CASSYRIRVNGYTF.